A selection of T cell receptor beta chains follows, all from one sample in a study of CD8 T cells in ankylosing spondylitis. MiXCR, run by TCRdb on the 5' RACE reads, gives a single entry per CDR3 protein. The sample includes about 160,000 distinct CDR3 sequences, 18% seen only once; the top ten take under 9%. Specimen: blood, either unsorted or a sorted T cell fraction (not recorded which). Receptors were obtained from a male donor with ankylosing spondylitis or in good health (not recorded which). The CDR3 runs from the conserved cysteine through the conserved F or W. The D gene is left open where the match is weak. Clone size, where shown, is once, few, many, or a class for clones that have expanded.

d_call j_call v_call clone_size cdr3_nt cdr3_aa
TRBD1 TRBJ2-7 TRBV12-3/TRBV12-4 many TGTGCCAGCAGTCCCTCCGGGACAGGGTCCGAGCAGTACTTC CASSPSGTGSEQYF
- TRBJ2-5 TRBV19 many TGTGCCAGTAGTATAGCAACAGGAAGACAAGAGACCCAGTACTTC CASSIATGRQETQYF
TRBD1 TRBJ1-1 TRBV6-1 few TGTGCCAGCAGACTCTGGACAGGGAACACTGAAGCTTTCTTT CASRLWTGNTEAFF
- TRBJ1-5 TRBV5-1 many TGCGCCAGCAGCTTGGCGGGGGGAAGCAATCAGCCCCAGCATTTT CASSLAGGSNQPQHF
- TRBJ2-3 TRBV2 few TGTGCCAGCAGTGAATCGGAACTTCACCGACATGGGTATTTT CASSESELHRHGYF
- TRBJ2-7 TRBV27 few TGTGCCAGCAGTTTATCGGGGGATGCGGCAGGGTACTACGAGCAGTACTTC CASSLSGDAAGYYEQYF
- TRBJ2-5 TRBV28 few TGTGCCAGCAGTTTTGGTGCAGGGATGGTAGAGACCCAGTACTTC CASSFGAGMVETQYF
- TRBJ1-1 TRBV11-2 - TGTGCCAGTAGCCTTAGCCGAGAACCGAACACTGAGGCTTTCTTT CASSLSREPNTEAFF
- TRBJ1-2 TRBV5-1 many TGCGCCAGCAGCTTGGATGGCTACACCTTC CASSLDGYTF
TRBD1 TRBJ2-3 TRBV20-1 - TGCAGTGCGGCCCGACAGGGCCTCACAGATACGCAGTATTTT CSAARQGLTDTQYF
TRBD1 TRBJ1-1 TRBV11-2 - TGTGCCAGCAGCCTTCAGGGGGAGGATGAAGCTTTCTTT CASSLQGEDEAFF
- TRBJ2-3 TRBV7-9 - TGTGCCAGCAGCTTATCCGCACACACAGCTACACAGTATTTT CASSLSAHTATQYF
TRBD2 TRBJ2-3 TRBV5-1 - TGCGCCAGCAGCTTGAAAGGGACTAGCGGAGATACGCAGTATTTT CASSLKGTSGDTQYF
- TRBJ1-4 TRBV20-1 - TGCAGTGCTATCGGAGGTGGGGCTCCGGAAGGAAAACTGTTTTTT CSAIGGGAPEGKLFF
TRBD1 TRBJ2-2 TRBV25-1 many TGTGCCAGCAGGGGTACAGGGGCGAACACCGGGGAGCTGTTTTTT CASRGTGANTGELFF
TRBD2 TRBJ2-5 TRBV5-1 - TGCGCCAGCAGTTATGGGACTACCCCGGGCCAAGAGACCCAGTACTTC CASSYGTTPGQETQYF
- TRBJ2-7 TRBV5-1 many TGCGCCAGCAGCTTGGACGGGACCTTTGACTACGAGCAGTACTTC CASSLDGTFDYEQYF
- TRBJ2-3 TRBV5-1 medium-sized TGCGCCAGCAGCTTGGCGACGGGGGCAGATACGCAGTATTTT CASSLATGADTQYF
- TRBJ1-1 TRBV5-1 few TGCGCCAGCAGCTTGGCAGGGCAGGGCGGGGGCACTGAAGCTTTCTTT CASSLAGQGGGTEAFF
- TRBJ2-5 TRBV28 - TGTGCCAGCAGTTACCAGAGCCAAGAGACCCAGTACTTC CASSYQSQETQYF
- TRBJ2-7 TRBV21-1 few TGTGCCATCACGGGGGTAGGATACCACTACGAGCAGTACTTC CAITGVGYHYEQYF
- TRBJ2-1 TRBV2 many TGTGCCAGCAGAGGGACGGCGGTCAATGAGCAGTTCTTC CASRGTAVNEQFF
- TRBJ2-6 TRBV18 - TGTGCCAGCTCACCACAGTCCCCGAGGCAGGGAGGCTCTGGGGCCAACGTCCTGACTTTC CASSPQSPRQGGSGANVLTF
TRBD1 TRBJ1-5 TRBV4-1 - TGCGCCAGCAGCCTCAGACAGGGCATGGGCAATCAGCCCCAGCATTTT CASSLRQGMGNQPQHF
- TRBJ1-5 TRBV28 few TGTGCCAGCAGTCCAGTCCCGGCCGGGCAGCCCCAGCATTTT CASSPVPAGQPQHF
- TRBJ2-3 TRBV20-1 many TGCAGTGCTTCCCGGTCTGGCGGTATGGTAGATACGCAGTATTTT CSASRSGGMVDTQYF
- TRBJ2-1 TRBV28 - TGTGCCAGCAGTCTCATGGGACGCCCCGATGAGCAGTTCTTC CASSLMGRPDEQFF
- TRBJ2-7 TRBV12-3/TRBV12-4 few TGTGCCAGCAGTCCGCGGAGCCCCTACGAGCAGTACTTC CASSPRSPYEQYF
TRBD1 TRBJ2-7 TRBV28 many TGTGCCAGCAGTTTCACAGGGGAAGTCTACGAGCAGTACTTC CASSFTGEVYEQYF
- TRBJ1-2 TRBV7-8 few TGTGCCAGCAGGGAAAGGGGAAACTATGGCTACACCTTC CASRERGNYGYTF
- TRBJ2-2 TRBV20-1 - TGCAGTGCTACCCAGACAGAAAACACCGGGGAGCTGTTTTTT CSATQTENTGELFF
- TRBJ1-5 TRBV20-1 many TGCAGTGCTAGTGTCGGGGAAGGTCAGCCCCAGCATTTT CSASVGEGQPQHF
TRBD1 TRBJ2-2 TRBV7-9 - TGTGCCAGCAGCACCGGGACAGGGTACACCGGGGAGCTGTTTTTT CASSTGTGYTGELFF
- TRBJ2-1 TRBV27 - TGTGCCAGCAGTTCGGGCCTCCCGGAATACAATGAGCAGTTCTTC CASSSGLPEYNEQFF